The 13 T cell receptor beta chains presented below share a single source sample, sequenced in a study of persistence of HIV-infected CD4 T cells. The immunoSEQ assay was version 4, run in survey mode. TCRdb keeps only in-frame clones here, not all; method: immunoSEQ multiplex PCR. The sample has some 40,000 clones; about nine tenths are singletons. These receptors are not linked to any known antigen. Cells were stimulated nonspecifically with anti-CD3/anti-CD28 magnetic beads. Sorting of responding CD4+ T cells relied on upregulated CD40 ligand together with CD69. The sample here was CD4+ T cells sorted from PBMCs after approximately 19-hour stimulation, taken from a patient who received antiretroviral therapy. The receptors shown here come from an adult man with HIV who was CMV-seropositive.

The chain is built from TRBV6-5 and TRBJ2-2; D gene unclear. The CDR3 totals 15 residues. V was pared by 9 bases and J by 4 bases, with 18 bases between. The germline V gene encodes CDR1 MNHEY and CDR2 SVGAGI. CDR3 residues: CASHERVKGTGELFF. The CDR3 DNA is TGTGCCAGTCACGAACGAGTAAAGGGCACCGGGGAGCTGTTTTTT.

This clone was counted between two and nine times. This chain connects TRBV3-1 (or the pseudogene TRBV3-2) to TRBJ2-2, with D tentatively TRBD1 or TRBD2 (5 bases each). Germline CDR1 is LGHDT and CDR2 is YNNKEL (reference sequence). The V and J ends lost 8 bases and 6 bases respectively, with 10 bases between them. There are 12 residues in the CDR3. The CDR3: CASGTVAGELFF. The CDR3 coding sequence is TGTGCCAGCGGGACCGTGGCCGGGGAGCTGTTTTTT.

As for this clone: The junction and the germline gene differ at one end; a read error may be behind it. This chain joins TRBV3-1 (or the pseudogene TRBV3-2) and TRBJ2-7; TRBD1 aligns across 9 bases. The CDR3 sequence is 14 residues long. Germline CDR1 is LGHDT and CDR2 is YNNKEL (reference sequence). CDR3 region: CASSFRDRDARAIF. CDR3 coding DNA: TGTGCCAGCAGTTTCCGGGACAGGGATGCCCGAGCCATTTTC.

This chain links TRBV21-1 with TRBJ2-3; TRBD1 is the table's D call and was not checked against the DNA. TRBV21-1 is marked as a pseudogene. The CDR3 runs 14 residues. CDR3 nucleotide sequence: TGTGCCAGCAGCAAAGGGCAGGGTCTAGATACGCAGTATTTT. Amino acid sequence: CASSKGQGLDTQYF.

The chain couples TRBV7-8 to TRBJ2-7, with D hard to call. V was clipped by 1 base and J by 0 bases, with 10 bases between them. The CDR3 has 15 residues. CDR1 and CDR2 from the germline V gene are SGHVS and FQNEAQ. The DNA for the CDR3 is TGTGCCAGCAGCTTAGTTGGAGACCTCTCCTACGAGCAGTACTTC. Its translation: CASSLVGDLSYEQYF.

The chain employs TRBV5-1 and TRBJ2-7; no clear D gene. V lost 1 base and J lost 2, with 13 bases in between. Germline loops: CDR1 SGHRS, CDR2 YFSETQ. The CDR3 covers 15 residues. This chain's CDR3 is CASSLSPMGTYEQYF. Written as DNA, the CDR3 is TGCGCCAGCAGCTTGTCCCCGATGGGAACCTACGAGCAGTACTTC.

The genes are TRBV29-1 and TRBJ1-1; D remains unclear. CDR1 is SQVTM, CDR2 ANQGSEA, per germline. V gave up 5 bases and J gave up 5 bases, with 12 bases separating them. The CDR3 sequence is 12 residues long. The CDR3 loop is CSVHGVTTEAFF. CDR3 nucleotide sequence: TGCAGCGTTCACGGGGTTACTACTGAAGCTTTCTTT. Full variable domain (remainder filled in from reference TRBV29-1 and TRBJ1-1): SAVISQKPSRDICQRGTSLTIQCQVDSQVTMMFWYRQQPGQSLTLIATANQGSEATYESGFVIDKFPISRPNLTFSTLTVSNMSPEDSSIYLCSVHGVTTEAFFGQGTRLTVV.

The chain combines TRBV24-1 with TRBJ1-2; 11 nucleotides align to TRBD1. The CDR3 is 12 amino acids. Looked up from germline, CDR1 is KGHDR and CDR2 is SFDVKD. V shed 7 bases, J shed 8 bases, and the junction held 2 bases outside the gene matches. CDR3: CATRDRGQGYTF. CDR3 coding DNA: TGTGCCACCAGGGACAGGGGGCAGGGCTACACCTTC.

The rearrangement links TRBV6-6 to TRBJ1-1; maybe TRBD1 (5 bases). The length of the CDR3 is 16 residues. The V and J ends lost 2 bases and 2 bases respectively, with 15 bases between them. Germline V CDR1 and CDR2: MNHNY, SVGAGI (reference sequence). CDR3: CASSYRVGTGNTEAFF. The CDR3 region has the DNA TGTGCCAGCAGTTACCGGGTCGGGACGGGTAACACTGAAGCTTTCTTT.

The rearrangement uses TRBV28 and TRBJ2-3; D may be TRBD1 (8 bases). This CDR3 is 14 amino acids long. The germline CDR1 and CDR2 sequences are MDHEN and SYDVKM. V was cut by 6 bases and J by 6 bases, with 16 bases left in between. The CDR3 DNA is TGTGCCAGCAGAGCAGGACAGGGAGGGGATACGCAGTATTTT. It yields the protein CASRAGQGGDTQYF.

This clone has a single count. The rearrangement links TRBV7-2 to TRBJ1-2; D is perhaps TRBD1 (5 bases). The CDR3 spans 14 residues. Germline CDR1 SGHTA, CDR2 FQGNSA. The V and J ends lost 3 bases and 4 bases respectively, with 12 bases between them. CDR3 coding DNA: TGTGCCAGCAGCTTCCCGGGGCGAGGCTATGGCTACACCTTC. This gives the protein CASSFPGRGYGYTF. Using reference TRBV7-2 and TRBJ1-2 for the parts outside the CDR3, the full variable domain is GAGVSQSPSNKVTEKGKDVELRCDPISGHTALYWYRQSLGQGLEFLIYFQGNSAPDKSGLPSDRFSAERTGGSVSTLTIQRTQQEDSAVYLCASSFPGRGYGYTFGSGTRLTVV.

This clone was picked up one time. The J gene is TRBJ1-4, the V gene TRBV19, with TRBD1 matching over 9 bases. Germline V gene data show CDR1 as LNHDA and CDR2 as SQIVND (reference sequence). This CDR3 has 15 residues. Trimming at V came to 6 bases and at J to 5 bases, leaving 7 bases not matched to a gene. CDR3 nucleotide sequence: TGTGCCAGTAGCATTTTCGGGACAGGGAATGAAAAACTGTTTTTT. It codes for CASSIFGTGNEKLFF.

The chain employs TRBV6-1 and TRBJ1-6, with D perhaps matching TRBD1 (6 bases). CDR1 and CDR2 (germline): MNHNS, SASEGT. The CDR3 length is 15 residues. Trimming cost V 2 bases and J 5 bases, with 10 bases left between them. The CDR3 DNA follows: TGTGCCAGCAGTGAAAGCCGACAGGATAATTCACCCCTCCACTTT. Amino acids: CASSESRQDNSPLHF.